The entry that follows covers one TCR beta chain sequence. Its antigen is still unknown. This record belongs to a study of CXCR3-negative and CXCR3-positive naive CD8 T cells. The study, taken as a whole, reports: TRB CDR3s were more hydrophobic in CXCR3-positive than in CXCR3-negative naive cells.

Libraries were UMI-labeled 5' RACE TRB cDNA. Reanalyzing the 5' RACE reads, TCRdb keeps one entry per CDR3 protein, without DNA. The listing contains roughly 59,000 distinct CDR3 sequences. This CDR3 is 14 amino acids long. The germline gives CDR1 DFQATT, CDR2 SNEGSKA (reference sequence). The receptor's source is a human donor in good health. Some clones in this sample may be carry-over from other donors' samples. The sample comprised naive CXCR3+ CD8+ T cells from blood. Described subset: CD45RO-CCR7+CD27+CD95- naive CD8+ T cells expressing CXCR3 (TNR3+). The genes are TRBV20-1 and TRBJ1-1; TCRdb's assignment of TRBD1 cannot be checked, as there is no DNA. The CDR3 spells CSAPDRGMNTEAFF.